The 9 T cell receptor beta chains listed next were all sequenced from one sample in a study of cytomegalovirus exposure and HLA in healthy donors. Researchers ran the PCR with 60 Vbeta and 13 Jbeta primers. Sequenced by immunoSEQ multiplex PCR; TCRdb stores in-frame clones only, minus some. There are 55,000 to 80,000 clones in the sample; 70% to 75% occur only once, and roughly 20% lies in the top ten. The specimen sequenced was PBMCs. The receptors come from a woman aged 25-40 years in good health and CMV-seropositive.

J is TRBJ2-3 and V is TRBV4-1, with D possibly being TRBD2 (5 bases). CDR3 length equals 16 residues. V lost 0 bases and J 1 base, leaving 11 bases between the germline ends. CDR1 is MGHRA and CDR2 is YSYEKL in the germline V gene. This CDR3 is CASSQDVQRRTDTQYF. The CDR3 bases are TGCGCCAGCAGCCAAGATGTTCAGCGGCGCACAGATACGCAGTATTTT.

This chain joins TRBV7-2 and TRBJ2-7, with 9 nucleotides matching TRBD1. Germline CDR1 is SGHTA and CDR2 is FQGNSA. Trimming cost V 3 bases and J 5 bases; bases outside gene matches: 5. CDR3 length equals 14 residues. This chain's CDR3 is CASSLGQGNHEQYF. For the CDR3, the DNA is TGTGCCAGCAGCTTGGGACAGGGCAACCACGAGCAGTACTTC. The full variable domain, its missing parts supplied by reference TRBV7-2 and TRBJ2-7, is GAGVSQSPSNKVTEKGKDVELRCDPISGHTALYWYRQSLGQGLEFLIYFQGNSAPDKSGLPSDRFSAERTGGSVSTLTIQRTQQEDSAVYLCASSLGQGNHEQYFGPGTRLTVT.

V gene TRBV5-1 combines with J gene TRBJ1-1; D call uncertain. Germline V gene data show CDR1 as SGHRS and CDR2 as YFSETQ. Trimming removed 1 base from V and 3 bases from J, with 4 bases in between. This CDR3 spans 12 amino acids. The CDR3 region has the DNA TGCGCCAGCAGCTTGTTAGACACTGAAGCTTTCTTT. Protein sequence: CASSLLDTEAFF.

This clone was observed a handful of times. The chain combines TRBV2 with TRBJ1-2, with 9 bases fitting TRBD1. There are 14 residues in the CDR3. CDR1 and CDR2 from the germline V gene are SNHLY and FYNNEI. The V gene end was trimmed by 7 bases and the J gene end by 1 base; junction bases not matched to a gene: 4. CDR3 amino acids: CASTGTGSNYGYTF. Here the CDR3 DNA reads TGTGCCAGCACGGGGACAGGGAGTAACTATGGCTACACCTTC.

The gene calls are TRBV7-8 and TRBJ1-4; 11 bases agree with TRBD1. The V gene end was trimmed by 4 bases and the J gene end by 4 bases; junction bases not matched to a gene: 8. Germline loops: CDR1 SGHVS, CDR2 FQNEAQ. The CDR3 extends over 17 amino acids. The CDR3 protein is CASSSTDRGQVNEKLFF. CDR3 nucleotide sequence: TGTGCCAGCAGCTCGACGGACAGGGGGCAGGTTAATGAAAAACTGTTTTTT.

V and J are TRBV11-2 and TRBJ2-7; no clear D gene. The CDR3 totals 13 residues. Germline V gene data show CDR1 as SGHAT and CDR2 as FQNNGV. V lost 0 bases to trimming and J lost 7 bases, with 10 bases between them. The CDR3: CASSLEGTREQYF. CDR3 bases: TGTGCCAGCAGCTTAGAAGGAACGCGGGAGCAGTACTTC.

This chain uses TRBV6-1 with TRBJ2-1; 8 bases fit TRBD1. V shed 6 bases and J 2 bases; nucleotides not matched to a gene: 3. The CDR3 is 14 amino acids. Germline lookup yields CDR1 MNHNS and CDR2 SASEGT. The DNA for the CDR3 is TGTGCCAGCAGCCGGACAGGGACCTACAATGAGCAGTTCTTC. Translating gives CASSRTGTYNEQFF.

The rearrangement links TRBV6-5 to TRBJ2-1; 8 positions match TRBD2. Germline V gene sequence: CDR1 MNHEY, CDR2 SVGAGI. This CDR3 spans 16 amino acids. V gave up 4 bases and J gave up 11 bases; unmatched junction bases: 16. CDR3 residues: CASSFPGGLATKKQFF. Written as DNA, the CDR3 is TGTGCCAGCAGTTTCCCGGGGGGGCTAGCAACCAAGAAGCAGTTCTTC.

The chain joins TRBV5-6 to TRBJ2-7; 10 bases are shared with TRBD2. This CDR3 spans 14 amino acids. Germline-derived CDR1 and CDR2 are SGHDT and YYEEEE. The V segment lost 4 bases and the J segment 4 bases; nucleotides outside the gene matches: 5. The CDR3 DNA follows: TGTGCCAGCAGCCTAGGACTAGCGGTTTACGAGCAGTACTTC. This sequence encodes CASSLGLAVYEQYF.